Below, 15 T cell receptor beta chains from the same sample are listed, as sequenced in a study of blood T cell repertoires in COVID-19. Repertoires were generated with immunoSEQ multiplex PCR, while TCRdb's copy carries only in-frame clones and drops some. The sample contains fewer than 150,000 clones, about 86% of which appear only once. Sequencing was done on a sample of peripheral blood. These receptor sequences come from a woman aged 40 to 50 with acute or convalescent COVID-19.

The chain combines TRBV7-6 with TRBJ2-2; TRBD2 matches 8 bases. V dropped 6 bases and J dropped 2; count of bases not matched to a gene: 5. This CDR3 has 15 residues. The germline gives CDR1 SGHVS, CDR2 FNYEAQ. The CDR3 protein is CASRLLAVNTGELFF. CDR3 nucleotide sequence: TGTGCCAGCAGGTTACTAGCGGTAAACACCGGGGAGCTGTTTTTT.

CDR3 nucleotides: TGTGCCAGTAGTATAAGGACAGGGAGCGGAATTTATGGCTACACCTTC. Translated: CASSIRTGSGIYGYTF. The chain uses TRBV19 and TRBJ1-2; 8 nucleotides line up with TRBD1. CDR3 size: 16 residues. The trim removed 2 bases at V and 5 bases at J, leaving 10 bases unmatched. Germline values: CDR1 LNHDA, CDR2 SQIVND (reference sequence).

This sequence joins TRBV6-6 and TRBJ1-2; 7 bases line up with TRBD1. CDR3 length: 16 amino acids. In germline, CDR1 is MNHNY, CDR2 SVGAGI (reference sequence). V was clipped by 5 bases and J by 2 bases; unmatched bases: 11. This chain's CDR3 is CASSQFPGQKNYGYTF. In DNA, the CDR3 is TGTGCCAGCAGTCAATTTCCGGGACAGAAAAACTATGGCTACACCTTC.

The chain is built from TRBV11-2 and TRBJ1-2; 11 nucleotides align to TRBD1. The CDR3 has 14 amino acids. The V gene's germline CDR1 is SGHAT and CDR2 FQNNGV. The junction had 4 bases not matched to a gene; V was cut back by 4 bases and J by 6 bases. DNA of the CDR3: TGTGCCAGCAGCTCCCGGACAGGGGGCCATGGCTACACCTTC. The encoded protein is CASSSRTGGHGYTF.

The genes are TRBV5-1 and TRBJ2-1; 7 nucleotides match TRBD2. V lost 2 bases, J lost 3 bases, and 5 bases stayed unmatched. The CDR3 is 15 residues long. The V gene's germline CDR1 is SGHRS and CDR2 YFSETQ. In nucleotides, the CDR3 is TGCGCCAGCAGCTTAGGCGGGAGTTACTACAATGAGCAGTTCTTC. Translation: CASSLGGSYYNEQFF.

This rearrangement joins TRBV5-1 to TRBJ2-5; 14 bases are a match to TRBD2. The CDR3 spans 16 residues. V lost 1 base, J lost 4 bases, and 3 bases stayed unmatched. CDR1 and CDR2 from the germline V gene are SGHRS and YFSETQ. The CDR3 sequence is CASSLLGLAGGETQYF. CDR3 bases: TGCGCCAGCAGCTTGCTAGGACTAGCGGGAGGAGAGACCCAGTACTTC. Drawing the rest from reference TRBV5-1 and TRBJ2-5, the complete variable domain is KAGVTQTPRYLIKTRGQQVTLSCSPISGHRSVSWYQQTPGQGLQFLFEYFSETQRNKGNFPGRFSGRQFSNSRSEMNVSTLELGDSALYLCASSLLGLAGGETQYFGPGTRLLVL.

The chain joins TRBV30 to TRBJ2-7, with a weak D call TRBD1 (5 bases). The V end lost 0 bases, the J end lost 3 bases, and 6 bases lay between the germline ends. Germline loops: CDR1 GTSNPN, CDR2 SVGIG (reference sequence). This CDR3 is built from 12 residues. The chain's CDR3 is CAWSVGDYEQYF. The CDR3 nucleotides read TGTGCCTGGAGTGTAGGGGACTACGAGCAGTACTTC.

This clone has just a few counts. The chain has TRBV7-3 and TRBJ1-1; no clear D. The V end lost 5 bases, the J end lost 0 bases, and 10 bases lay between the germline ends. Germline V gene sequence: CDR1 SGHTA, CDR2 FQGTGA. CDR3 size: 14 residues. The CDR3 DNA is TGTGCCAGCAGCCTCATGAGGGTGAACACTGAAGCTTTCTTT. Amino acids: CASSLMRVNTEAFF.

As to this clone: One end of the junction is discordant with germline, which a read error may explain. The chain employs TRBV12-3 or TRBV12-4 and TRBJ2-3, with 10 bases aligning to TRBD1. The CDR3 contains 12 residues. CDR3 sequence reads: CASSFGQGEVHF. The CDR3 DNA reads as TGTGCCAGCAGTTTTGGACAGGGGGAGGTGCATTTT.

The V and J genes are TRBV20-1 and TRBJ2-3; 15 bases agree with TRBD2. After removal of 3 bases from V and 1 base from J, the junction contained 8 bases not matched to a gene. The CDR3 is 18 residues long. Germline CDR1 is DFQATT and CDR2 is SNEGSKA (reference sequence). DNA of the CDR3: TGCAGTGCTAGTGAGGGACTAGCGGGAGGAAGTGGCACAGATACGCAGTATTTT. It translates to CSASEGLAGGSGTDTQYF.

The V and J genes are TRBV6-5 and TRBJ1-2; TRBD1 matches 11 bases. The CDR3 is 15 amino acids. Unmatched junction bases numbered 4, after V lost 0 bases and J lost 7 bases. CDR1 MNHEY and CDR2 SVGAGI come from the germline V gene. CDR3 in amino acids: CASSYSGQGAGGYTF. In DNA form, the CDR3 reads TGTGCCAGCAGTTACTCTGGACAGGGGGCTGGTGGCTACACCTTC.

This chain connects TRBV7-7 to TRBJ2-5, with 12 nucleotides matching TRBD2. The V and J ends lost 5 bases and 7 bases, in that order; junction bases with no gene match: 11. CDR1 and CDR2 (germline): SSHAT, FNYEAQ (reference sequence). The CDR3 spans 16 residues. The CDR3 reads CASSPGLAGSLRTQYF. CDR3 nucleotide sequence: TGTGCCAGCAGCCCTGGACTAGCGGGGAGCCTCAGGACCCAGTACTTC.

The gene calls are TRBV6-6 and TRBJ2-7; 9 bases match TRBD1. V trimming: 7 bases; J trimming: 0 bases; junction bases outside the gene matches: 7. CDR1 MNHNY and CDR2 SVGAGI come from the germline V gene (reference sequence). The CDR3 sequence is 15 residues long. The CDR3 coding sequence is TGTGCCAGCACCCCGGGACAGGGAATCTCCTACGAGCAGTACTTC. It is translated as CASTPGQGISYEQYF.

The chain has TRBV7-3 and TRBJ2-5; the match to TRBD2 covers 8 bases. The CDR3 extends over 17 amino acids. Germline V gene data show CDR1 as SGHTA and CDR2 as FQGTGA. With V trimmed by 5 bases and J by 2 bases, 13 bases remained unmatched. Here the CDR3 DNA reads TGTGCCAGCAGCCGACGAGGTAGCGGGGCGCCACAAGAGACCCAGTACTTC. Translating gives CASSRRGSGAPQETQYF. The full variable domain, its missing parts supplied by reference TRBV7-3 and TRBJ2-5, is GAGVSQTPSNKVTEKGKYVELRCDPISGHTALYWYRQSLGQGPEFLIYFQGTGAADDSGLPNDRFFAVRPEGSVSTLKIQRTERGDSAVYLCASSRRGSGAPQETQYFGPGTRLLVL.

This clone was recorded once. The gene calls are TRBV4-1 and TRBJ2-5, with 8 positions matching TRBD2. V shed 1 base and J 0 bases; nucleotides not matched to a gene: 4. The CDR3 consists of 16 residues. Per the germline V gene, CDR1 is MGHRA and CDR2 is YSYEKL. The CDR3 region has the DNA TGCGCCAGCAGCCAAGGGGTAGCGGGGCACCAAGAGACCCAGTACTTC. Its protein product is CASSQGVAGHQETQYF.